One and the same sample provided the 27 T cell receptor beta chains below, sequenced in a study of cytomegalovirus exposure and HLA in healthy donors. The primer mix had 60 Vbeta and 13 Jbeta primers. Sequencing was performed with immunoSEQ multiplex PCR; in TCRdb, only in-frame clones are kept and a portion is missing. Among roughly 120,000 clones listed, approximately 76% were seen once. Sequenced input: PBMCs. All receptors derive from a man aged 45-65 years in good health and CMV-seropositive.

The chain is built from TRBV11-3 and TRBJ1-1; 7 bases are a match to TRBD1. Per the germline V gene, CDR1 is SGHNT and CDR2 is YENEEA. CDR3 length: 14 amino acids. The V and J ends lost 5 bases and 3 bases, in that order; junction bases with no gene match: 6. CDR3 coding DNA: TGTGCCAGCAGCCACCGGGACAGCTACACTGAAGCTTTCTTT. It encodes CASSHRDSYTEAFF.

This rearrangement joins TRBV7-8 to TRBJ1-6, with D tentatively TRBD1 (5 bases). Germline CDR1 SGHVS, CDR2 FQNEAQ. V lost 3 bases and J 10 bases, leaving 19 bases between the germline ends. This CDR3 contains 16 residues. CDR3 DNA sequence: TGTGCCAGCAGCTTGGGGCAGGGTGGTCCCGGGTCACCCCTCCACTTT. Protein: CASSLGQGGPGSPLHF. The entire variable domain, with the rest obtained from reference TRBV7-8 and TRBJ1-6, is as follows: GAGVSQSPRYKVAKRGQDVALRCDPISGHVSLFWYQQALGQGPEFLTYFQNEAQLDKSGLPSDRFFAERPEGSVSTLKIQRTQQEDSAVYLCASSLGQGGPGSPLHFGNGTRLTVT.

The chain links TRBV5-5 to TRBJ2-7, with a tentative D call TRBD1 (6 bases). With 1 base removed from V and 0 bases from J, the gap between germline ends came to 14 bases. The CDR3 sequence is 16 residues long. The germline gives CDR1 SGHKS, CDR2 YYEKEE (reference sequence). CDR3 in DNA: TGTGCCAGCAGCTTGTGGACCGGGACACCCTCCTACGAGCAGTACTTC. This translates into CASSLWTGTPSYEQYF.

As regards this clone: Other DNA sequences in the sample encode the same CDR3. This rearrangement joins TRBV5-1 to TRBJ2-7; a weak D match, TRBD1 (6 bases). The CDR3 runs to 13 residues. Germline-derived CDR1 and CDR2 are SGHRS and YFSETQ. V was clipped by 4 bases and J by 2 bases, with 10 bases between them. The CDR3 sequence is CASSPGQTYEQYF. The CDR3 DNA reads TGCGCCAGCAGCCCCGGACAGACCTACGAGCAGTACTTC. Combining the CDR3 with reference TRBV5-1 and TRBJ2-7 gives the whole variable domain KAGVTQTPRYLIKTRGQQVTLSCSPISGHRSVSWYQQTPGQGLQFLFEYFSETQRNKGNFPGRFSGRQFSNSRSEMNVSTLELGDSALYLCASSPGQTYEQYFGPGTRLTVT.

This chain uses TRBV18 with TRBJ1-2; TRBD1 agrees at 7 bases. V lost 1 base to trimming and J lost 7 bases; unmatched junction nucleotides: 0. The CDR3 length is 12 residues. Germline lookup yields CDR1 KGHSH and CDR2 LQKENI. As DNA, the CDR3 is TGTGCCAGCTCACCACGGACAGGTGGCTACACCTTC. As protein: CASSPRTGGYTF.

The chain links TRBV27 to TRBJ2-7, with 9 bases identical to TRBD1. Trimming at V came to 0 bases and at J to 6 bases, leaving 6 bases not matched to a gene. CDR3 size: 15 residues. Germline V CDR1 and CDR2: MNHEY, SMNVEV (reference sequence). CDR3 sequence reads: CASSLSGQGFSEQYF. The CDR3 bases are TGTGCCAGCAGTTTATCGGGACAGGGTTTCTCCGAGCAGTACTTC.

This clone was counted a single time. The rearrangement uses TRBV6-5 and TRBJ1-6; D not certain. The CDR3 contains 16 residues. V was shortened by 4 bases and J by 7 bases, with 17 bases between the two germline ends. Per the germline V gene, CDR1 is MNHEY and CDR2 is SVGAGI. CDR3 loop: CASSFSVMGRNSPLHF. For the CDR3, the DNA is TGTGCCAGCAGTTTCAGCGTAATGGGTAGGAATTCACCCCTCCACTTT.

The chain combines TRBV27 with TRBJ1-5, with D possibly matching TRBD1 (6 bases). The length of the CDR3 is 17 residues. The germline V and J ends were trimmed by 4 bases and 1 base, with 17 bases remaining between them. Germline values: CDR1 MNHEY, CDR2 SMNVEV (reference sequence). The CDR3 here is CASSSTGKGLSNQPQHF. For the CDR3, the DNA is TGTGCCAGCAGTTCCACAGGGAAGGGGCTAAGCAATCAGCCCCAGCATTTT.

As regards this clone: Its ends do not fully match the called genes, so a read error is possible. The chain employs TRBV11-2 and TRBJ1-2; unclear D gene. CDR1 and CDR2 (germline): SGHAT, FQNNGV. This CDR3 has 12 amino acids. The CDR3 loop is CASSTSNYGYPF. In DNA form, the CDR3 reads TGTGCCAGCAGCACCTCCAACTATGGCTACCCCTTC.

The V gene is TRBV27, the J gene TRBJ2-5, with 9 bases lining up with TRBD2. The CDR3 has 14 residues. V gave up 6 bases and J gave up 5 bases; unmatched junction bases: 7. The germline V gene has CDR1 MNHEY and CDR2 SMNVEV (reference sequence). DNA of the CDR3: TGTGCCAGCAGGGGGCTAGCGGGGCTGGAGACCCAGTACTTC. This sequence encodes CASRGLAGLETQYF.

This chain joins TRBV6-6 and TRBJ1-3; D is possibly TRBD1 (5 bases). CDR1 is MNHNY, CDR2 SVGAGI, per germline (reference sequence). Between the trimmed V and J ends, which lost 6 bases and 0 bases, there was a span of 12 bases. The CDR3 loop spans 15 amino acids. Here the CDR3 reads CASSPGLPSGNTIYF. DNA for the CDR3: TGTGCCAGCAGCCCGGGACTCCCCTCTGGAAACACCATATATTTT.

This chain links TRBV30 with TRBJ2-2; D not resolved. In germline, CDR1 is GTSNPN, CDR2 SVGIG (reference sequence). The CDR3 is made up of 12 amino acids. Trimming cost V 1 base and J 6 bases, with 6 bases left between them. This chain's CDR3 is CAWSARSGELFF. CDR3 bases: TGTGCCTGGAGTGCACGGTCCGGGGAGCTGTTTTTT.

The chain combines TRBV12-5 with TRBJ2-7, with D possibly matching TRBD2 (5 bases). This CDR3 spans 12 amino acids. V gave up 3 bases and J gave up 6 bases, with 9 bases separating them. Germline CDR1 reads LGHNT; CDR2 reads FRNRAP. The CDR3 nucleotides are TGTGCTAGTGGTTTAGGACGGGGCGAGCAGTACTTC. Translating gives CASGLGRGEQYF.

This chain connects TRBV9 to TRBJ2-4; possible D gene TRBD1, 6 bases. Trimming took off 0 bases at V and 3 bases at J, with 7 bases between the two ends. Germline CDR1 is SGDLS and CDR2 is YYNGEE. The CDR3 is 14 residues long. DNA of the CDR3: TGTGCCAGCAGCGTAGCAGGGGTCAAAAACATTCAGTACTTC. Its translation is CASSVAGVKNIQYF.

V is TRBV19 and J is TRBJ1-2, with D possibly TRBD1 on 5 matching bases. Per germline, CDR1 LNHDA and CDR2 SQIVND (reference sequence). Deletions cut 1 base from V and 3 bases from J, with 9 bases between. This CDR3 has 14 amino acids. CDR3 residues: CASSIGGTDYGYTF. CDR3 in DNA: TGTGCCAGTAGTATAGGCGGGACGGACTATGGCTACACCTTC.

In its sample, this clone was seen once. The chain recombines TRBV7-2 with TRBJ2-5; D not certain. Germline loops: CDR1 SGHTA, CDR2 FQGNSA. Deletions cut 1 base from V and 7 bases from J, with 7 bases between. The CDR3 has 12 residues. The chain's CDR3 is CASSLVAVTQYF. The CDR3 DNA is TGTGCCAGCAGCTTAGTTGCGGTGACCCAGTACTTC. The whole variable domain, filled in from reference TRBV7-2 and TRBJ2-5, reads GAGVSQSPSNKVTEKGKDVELRCDPISGHTALYWYRQSLGQGLEFLIYFQGNSAPDKSGLPSDRFSAERTGGSVSTLTIQRTQQEDSAVYLCASSLVAVTQYFGPGTRLLVL.

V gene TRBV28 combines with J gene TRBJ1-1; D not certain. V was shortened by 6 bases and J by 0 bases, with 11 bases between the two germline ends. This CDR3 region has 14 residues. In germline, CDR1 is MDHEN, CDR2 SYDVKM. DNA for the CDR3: TGTGCCAGCAGCCCGTTAAGCGTGAACACTGAAGCTTTCTTT. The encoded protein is CASSPLSVNTEAFF. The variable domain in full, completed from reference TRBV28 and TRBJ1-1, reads DVKVTQSSRYLVKRTGEKVFLECVQDMDHENMFWYRQDPGLGLRLIYFSYDVKMKEKGDIPEGYSVSREKKERFSLILESASTNQTSMYLCASSPLSVNTEAFFGQGTRLTVV.

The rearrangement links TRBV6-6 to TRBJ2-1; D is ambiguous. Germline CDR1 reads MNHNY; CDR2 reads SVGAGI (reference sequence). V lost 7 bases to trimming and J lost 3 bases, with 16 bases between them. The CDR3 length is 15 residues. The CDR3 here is CASTSAASVYNEQFF. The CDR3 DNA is TGTGCCAGCACCTCGGCGGCCTCGGTCTACAATGAGCAGTTCTTC.

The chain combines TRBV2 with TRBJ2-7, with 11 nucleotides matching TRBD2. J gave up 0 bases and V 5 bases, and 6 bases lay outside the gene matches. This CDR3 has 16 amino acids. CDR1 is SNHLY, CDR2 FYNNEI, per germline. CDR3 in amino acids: CASSYSGGASSYEQYF. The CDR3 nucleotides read TGTGCCAGCAGTTATAGCGGGGGGGCAAGCTCCTACGAGCAGTACTTC.

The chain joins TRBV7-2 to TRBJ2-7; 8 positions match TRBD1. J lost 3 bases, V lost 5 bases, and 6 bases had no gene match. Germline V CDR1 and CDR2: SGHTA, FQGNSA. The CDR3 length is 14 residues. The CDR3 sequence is CASSVGTGYYEQYF. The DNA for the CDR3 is TGTGCCAGCAGCGTCGGGACAGGTTACTACGAGCAGTACTTC.

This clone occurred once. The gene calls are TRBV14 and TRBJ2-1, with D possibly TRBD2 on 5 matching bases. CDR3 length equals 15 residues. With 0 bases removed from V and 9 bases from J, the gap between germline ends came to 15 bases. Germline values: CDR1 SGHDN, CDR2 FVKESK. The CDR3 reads CASSQDYMREIEQFF. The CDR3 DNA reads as TGTGCCAGCAGCCAAGATTATATGAGGGAGATTGAGCAGTTCTTC.

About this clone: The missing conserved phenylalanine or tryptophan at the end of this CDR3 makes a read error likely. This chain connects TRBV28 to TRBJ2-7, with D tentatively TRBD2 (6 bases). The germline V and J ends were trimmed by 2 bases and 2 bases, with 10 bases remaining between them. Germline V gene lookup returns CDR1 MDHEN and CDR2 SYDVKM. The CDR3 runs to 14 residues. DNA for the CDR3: TGTGCCAGCAGTTTAGGAGGGAGAGCCTACGAGCAGTACCTC. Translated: CASSLGGRAYEQYL.

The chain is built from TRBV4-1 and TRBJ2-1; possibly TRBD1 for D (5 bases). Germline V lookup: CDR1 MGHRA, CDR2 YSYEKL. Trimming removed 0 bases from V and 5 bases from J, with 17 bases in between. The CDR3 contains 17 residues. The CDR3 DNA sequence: TGCGCCAGCAGCCAAGATGGGGTCGGCAGGGTCAACAATGAGCAGTTCTTC. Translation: CASSQDGVGRVNNEQFF.

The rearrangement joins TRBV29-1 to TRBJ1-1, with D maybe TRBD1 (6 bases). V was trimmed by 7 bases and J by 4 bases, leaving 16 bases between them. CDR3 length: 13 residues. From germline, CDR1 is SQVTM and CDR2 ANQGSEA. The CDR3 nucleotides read TGCAGCGCCGAACAGGGTGGAGGCACTGAAGCTTTCTTT. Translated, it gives CSAEQGGGTEAFF.

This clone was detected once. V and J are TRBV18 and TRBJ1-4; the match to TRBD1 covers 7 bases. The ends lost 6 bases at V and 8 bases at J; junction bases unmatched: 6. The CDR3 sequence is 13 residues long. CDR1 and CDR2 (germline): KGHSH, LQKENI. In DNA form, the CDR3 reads TGTGCCAGCTCCCGTGACAGGGACGAAAAACTGTTTTTT. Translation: CASSRDRDEKLFF.

The CDR3 is CASSSGTGPTYEQYF. DNA of the CDR3: TGTGCCAGCAGTTCTGGCACAGGGCCCACCTACGAGCAGTACTTC. This chain joins TRBV27 and TRBJ2-7, with TRBD1 as a possible D gene (6 bases). CDR1 MNHEY and CDR2 SMNVEV come from the germline V gene (reference sequence). V was cut by 4 bases and J by 2 bases, with 15 bases left in between. The CDR3 runs 15 residues.

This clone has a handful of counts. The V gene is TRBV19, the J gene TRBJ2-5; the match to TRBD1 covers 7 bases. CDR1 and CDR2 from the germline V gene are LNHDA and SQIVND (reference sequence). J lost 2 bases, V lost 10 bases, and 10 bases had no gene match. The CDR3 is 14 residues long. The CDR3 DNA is TGTGCCACCGGTGACAGGGCCTATCAAGAGACCCAGTACTTC. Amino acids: CATGDRAYQETQYF. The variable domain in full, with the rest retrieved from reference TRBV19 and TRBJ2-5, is DGGITQSPKYLFRKEGQNVTLSCEQNLNHDAMYWYRQDPGQGLRLIYYSQIVNDFQKGDIAEGYSVSREKKESFPLTVTSAQKNPTAFYLCATGDRAYQETQYFGPGTRLLVL.